The sequence of this T cell receptor beta chain was determined in a study of T cell repertoires in cytomegalovirus infection. This clonotype occurred a few times. Its antigen remains unidentified. Each CDR3 protein is one row after TCRdb ran MiXCR on the reads. The profile shows approximately 110,000 distinct CDR3 sequences, less than 55% of them singletons. CDR3 size: 15 residues. The V gene's germline CDR1 is SEHNR and CDR2 FQNEAQ (reference sequence). Trimming pared 3 bases from V and 3 bases from J, leaving 12 bases between. The chain is built from TRBV7-9 and TRBJ1-5, with D tentatively TRBD1 (5 bases). The source material was CD8+ T cells from cultured PBMCs, sampled from culture after CMV antigen stimulation. This receptor was obtained from a human donor in good health (CMV status not recorded). Some clones in this sample may be carry-over from other donors' samples. Written as DNA, the CDR3 is TGTGCCAGCAGCTTGGGGGAAGCCTCCAATCAGCCCCAGCATTTT. Translating it yields CASSLGEASNQPQHF.